A single sample is the source of the 23 T cell receptor beta chains below, sequenced in a study of blood T cells in healthy people across ages. The authors ran a second PCR of 7 to 11 cycles using a sample-barcoded 5' primer and a J-beta primer mix. TCRdb itself ran the 5' RACE reads through MiXCR, one entry per CDR3 protein. Of around 520,000 distinct CDR3 sequences in the sample, around a quarter were seen once. The same data also contributed to another study, on T cells of mothers and their children.

The sample taken for sequencing was blood. The receptors were sampled from a boy between 2 and 15 years old in good health.

This clonotype appeared a few times. The rearrangement links TRBV11-2 to TRBJ2-1; 11 bases line up with TRBD2. Germline V lookup: CDR1 SGHAT, CDR2 FQNNGV. With 4 bases clipped from V and 3 bases from J, the junction kept 17 bases outside the gene matches. This CDR3 spans 20 amino acids. The CDR3 bases are TGTGCCAGCAGCTCCCACCCCTTTGTTAGCGGGGGGGATGACTACAATGAGCAGTTCTTC. The encoded protein is CASSSHPFVSGGDDYNEQFF.

This clonotype was seen a few times. V gene TRBV11-2 combines with J gene TRBJ2-2, with 14 bases lining up with TRBD2. The length of the CDR3 is 17 residues. From germline, CDR1 is SGHAT and CDR2 FQNNGV. Trimming took 3 bases from V and 8 from J; bases not matched to a gene: 8. CDR3 in amino acids: CASSFPRLAGGTGELFF. CDR3 nucleotides: TGTGCCAGCAGCTTCCCCCGACTAGCGGGGGGGACTGGGGAGCTGTTTTTT.

This chain connects TRBV7-9 to TRBJ2-3; 14 bases map to TRBD2. Losses at the gene ends were 5 bases for V and 5 bases for J; bases not matched to a gene: 9. This CDR3 has 17 residues. Germline V gene data show CDR1 as SEHNR and CDR2 as FQNEAQ (reference sequence). The CDR3 DNA reads TGTGCCAGCAGCCCAAGGACTAGCGGGGGGAGAGAAGATACGCAGTATTTT. It translates to CASSPRTSGGREDTQYF.

This clonotype has more than one count but fewer than ten. The rearrangement uses TRBV4-3 and TRBJ2-1, with D perhaps matching TRBD1 or TRBD2 (5 bases each). V dropped 3 bases and J dropped 0 bases, with 9 bases sitting between them. Germline-derived CDR1 and CDR2 are LGHNA and YSLEER. There are 15 residues in the CDR3. The CDR3 coding sequence is TGCGCCAGCAGCCAGGGGACGGTCTCCTACAATGAGCAGTTCTTC. Its protein product is CASSQGTVSYNEQFF.

The gene calls are TRBV7-2 and TRBJ2-5, with TRBD2 as a possible D gene (5 bases). This CDR3 comprises 13 residues. In germline, CDR1 is SGHTA, CDR2 FQGNSA. Between the trimmed V and J ends, which lost 8 bases and 5 bases, there was a span of 15 bases. The chain's CDR3 is CASVRRGDETQYF. The CDR3 bases are TGTGCCAGCGTCCGACGGGGAGATGAGACCCAGTACTTC.

The CDR3 here is CNVARGYGYTF. The DNA of the CDR3 is TGCAACGTCGCGAGGGGATATGGCTACACCTTC. The V gene is TRBV29-1, the J gene TRBJ1-2; D is possibly TRBD1 (5 bases). The CDR3 sequence is 11 residues long. CDR1 and CDR2 (germline): SQVTM, ANQGSEA.

This chain joins TRBV6-1 and TRBJ2-7, with 10 bases fitting TRBD1. Germline assignment: CDR1 MNHNS and CDR2 SASEGT. With 6 bases clipped from V and 3 bases from J, the junction kept 11 bases outside the gene matches. The CDR3 runs 16 residues. CDR3: CASRQNPGQGLYEQYF. The CDR3 DNA follows: TGTGCCAGCAGACAAAATCCGGGACAGGGGCTCTACGAGCAGTACTTC.

This clonotype was seen at least ten times. The chain uses TRBV3-1 and TRBJ1-4, with D perhaps TRBD1 (6 bases). Germline-derived CDR1 and CDR2 are LGHDT and YNNKEL (reference sequence). V was pared by 4 bases and J by 4 bases, with 22 bases between. The CDR3 totals 18 residues. CDR3 in DNA: TGTGCCAGCAGCCCCACTGGGGGGCCCACCAGCGGTAATGAAAAACTGTTTTTT. It is translated as CASSPTGGPTSGNEKLFF.

The chain joins TRBV20-1 to TRBJ2-3; 9 nucleotides line up with TRBD2. V lost 5 bases, J lost 2 bases, and 8 bases stayed unmatched. This CDR3 is 15 amino acids long. Germline values: CDR1 DFQATT, CDR2 SNEGSKA (reference sequence). As DNA, the CDR3 is TGCAGTGCTTATCTAGCGGGGAGGAACACAGATACGCAGTATTTT. Its translation: CSAYLAGRNTDTQYF.

The chain employs TRBV20-1 and TRBJ2-3; no reliable D call. With 6 bases removed from V and 8 bases from J, the gap between germline ends came to 12 bases. The CDR3 has 11 residues. The germline V gene encodes CDR1 DFQATT and CDR2 SNEGSKA (reference sequence). The CDR3 bases are TGCAGTGCCCCCGCACGGAGTACGCAGTATTTT. This encodes CSAPARSTQYF.

The rearrangement joins TRBV7-8 to TRBJ1-5; D perhaps matches TRBD1 (6 bases). The CDR3 extends over 13 amino acids. Trimming left V 4 bases short and J 6 bases short, with 10 bases between. CDR1 SGHVS and CDR2 FQNEAQ come from the germline V gene. The CDR3 coding sequence is TGTGCCAGCAGCTGGCAGGGGAGTCAGCCCCAGCATTTT. Amino acids: CASSWQGSQPQHF.

The gene calls are TRBV7-9 and TRBJ1-2; D is perhaps TRBD1 (5 bases). Germline V gene data show CDR1 as SEHNR and CDR2 as FQNEAQ (reference sequence). V lost 5 bases and J lost 7, with 17 bases in between. The CDR3 covers 14 residues. The CDR3 DNA follows: TGTGCCAGCAGCCTATTGGGACGAGAGAGTGGCTACACCTTC. Encoded protein: CASSLLGRESGYTF.

The table lists this clonotype with a few counts. The chain combines TRBV10-3 with TRBJ2-7; TRBD2 agrees at 8 bases. CDR3 length equals 15 residues. The V gene's germline CDR1 is ENHRY and CDR2 SYGVKD. With 6 bases clipped from V and 5 bases from J, the junction kept 12 bases outside the gene matches. The CDR3 DNA sequence: TGTGCCATCAGCCACCAAGCGGGAGTGGGGAACGAGCAGTACTTC. Its protein product is CAISHQAGVGNEQYF.

The V and J genes are TRBV10-1 and TRBJ2-3; a possible D gene is TRBD2 (5 bases). The germline V gene encodes CDR1 WNHNN and CDR2 SYGVQD (reference sequence). CDR3 length: 15 residues. V was cut by 0 bases and J by 1 base, with 8 bases left in between. The CDR3 here is CASSESDGGTDTQYF. CDR3 nucleotide sequence: TGCGCCAGCAGTGAGTCGGACGGGGGCACAGATACGCAGTATTTT.

This clonotype was recorded at least ten times. The CDR3 loop is CASSAGGGDYNEQFF. CDR3 DNA: TGTGCCAGCAGTGCTGGGGGGGGGGACTACAATGAGCAGTTCTTC. The chain links TRBV2 to TRBJ2-1, with TRBD2 matching over 7 bases. The germline V gene has CDR1 SNHLY and CDR2 FYNNEI. This CDR3 spans 15 amino acids. Trimming at V came to 4 bases and at J to 3 bases, leaving 6 bases not matched to a gene.

The rearrangement joins TRBV9 to TRBJ2-7, with 9 bases matching TRBD1. The V gene end was trimmed by 3 bases and the J gene end by 2 bases; junction bases not matched to a gene: 15. Germline V lookup: CDR1 SGDLS, CDR2 YYNGEE. CDR3 length equals 18 residues. For the CDR3, the DNA is TGTGCCAGCAGCGCCAATCCATCGGGACAGGGCCCTCCCTACGAGCAGTACTTC. Translating it yields CASSANPSGQGPPYEQYF.

The gene calls are TRBV10-2 and TRBJ2-5; tentatively, D is TRBD1 or TRBD2 (6 bases each). This CDR3 spans 15 amino acids. Germline V gene sequence: CDR1 WSHSY, CDR2 SAAADI. Trimming took 1 base from V and 4 from J, leaving 13 bases between them. The CDR3 reads CASSELRGAGETQYF. The CDR3 DNA reads as TGCGCCAGCAGTGAGTTAAGGGGGGCTGGAGAGACCCAGTACTTC.

This chain uses TRBV20-1 with TRBJ2-7; D is ambiguous. The CDR3 totals 14 residues. V dropped 5 bases and J dropped 0 bases, with 14 bases sitting between them. Germline loops: CDR1 DFQATT, CDR2 SNEGSKA (reference sequence). DNA of the CDR3: TGCAGTGCTGAGGAATTGTCTAGCTCCTACGAGCAGTACTTC. Its protein is CSAEELSSSYEQYF.

The gene calls are TRBV19 and TRBJ1-1; the D gene is possibly TRBD1 (6 bases). The length of the CDR3 is 14 residues. The germline V gene has CDR1 LNHDA and CDR2 SQIVND (reference sequence). The V gene lost 4 bases and the J gene lost 4 bases, with 13 bases spanning the gap. CDR3 sequence reads: CASSTITGRTEAFF. Written as DNA, the CDR3 is TGTGCCAGTAGTACCATTACAGGGCGCACTGAAGCTTTCTTT.

This sequence joins TRBV12-3 or TRBV12-4 and TRBJ2-7; D may be TRBD2 (5 bases). The CDR3 is 18 amino acids. V shed 3 bases and J shed 2 bases, with 23 bases lying between them. The CDR3 here is CASSFSVEFRQRTYEQYF. The CDR3 region has the DNA TGTGCCAGCAGTTTTTCTGTTGAATTTCGGCAGCGGACCTACGAGCAGTACTTC.

This clonotype was counted a few times. This CDR3 reads CASSWGLAPADTQYF. CDR3 DNA sequence: TGTGCCAGCAGCTGGGGACTAGCCCCTGCAGATACGCAGTATTTT. The chain is built from TRBV7-8 and TRBJ2-3; 9 bases match TRBD2. This CDR3 has 15 amino acids. V shed 4 bases, J shed 4 bases, and the junction held 6 bases outside the gene matches. CDR1 and CDR2 from the germline V gene are SGHVS and FQNEAQ.

This clonotype was seen a handful of times. The chain is built from TRBV6-5 and TRBJ1-3; D is unresolved. The CDR3 runs 14 residues. V was clipped by 2 bases and J by 5 bases, with 10 bases between them. Germline lookup yields CDR1 MNHEY and CDR2 SVGAGI. The CDR3 region has the DNA TGTGCCAGCAGTTACGGAGACATACGAAACACCATATATTTT. It specifies CASSYGDIRNTIYF.

The sample holds a few counts of this clonotype. V gene TRBV12-3 or TRBV12-4 combines with J gene TRBJ1-3; 8 bases are shared with TRBD1. Losses at the gene ends were 6 bases for V and 2 bases for J; bases not matched to a gene: 3. This CDR3 has 14 amino acids. CDR3 sequence: CASSQGAPGNTIYF. CDR3 DNA sequence: TGTGCCAGCAGCCAGGGGGCACCTGGAAACACCATATATTTT.